The 22 T cell receptor beta chains below come from one sample, sequenced in a study of shared clonotypes between healthy human individuals. Method: immunoSEQ multiplex PCR; TCRdb's copy keeps in-frame clones and lacks some. The repertoire consists of more than 2,000,000 clones, with approximately 95% occurring once and the leading ten covering 0.39%. Sequencing was carried out using naive CD4+ T cells from PBMCs. Subset indicated: CD45RA+ positively selected. These receptors all stem from a man aged 18 to 30 in good health. Some clones in this sample may be carry-over from other donors' samples.

The chain carries TRBV4-3 and TRBJ2-1; D unresolved. V was trimmed by 2 bases and J by 7 bases, leaving 6 bases between them. The CDR3 covers 12 residues. Germline V CDR1 and CDR2: LGHNA, YSLEER. CDR3 in amino acids: CASSQFGNEQFF. The CDR3 DNA sequence: TGCGCCAGCAGCCAATTCGGGAATGAGCAGTTCTTC.

The CDR3: CASSRSGSETQYF. In DNA, the CDR3 is TGTGCCAGCAGCCGTAGCGGGAGTGAGACCCAGTACTTC. V is TRBV7-3 and J is TRBJ2-5, with 9 bases that match TRBD2. CDR3 length: 13 residues. V gave up 5 bases and J gave up 5 bases; unmatched junction bases: 3. CDR1 is SGHTA, CDR2 FQGTGA, per germline.

The chain uses TRBV28 and TRBJ2-6; TRBD2 aligns across 11 bases. V trimming: 1 base; J trimming: 2 bases; junction bases outside the gene matches: 10. Germline assignment: CDR1 MDHEN and CDR2 SYDVKM. This CDR3 is 20 amino acids long. The CDR3 nucleotides are TGTGCCAGCAGTTTATCCCCAGGGGTAGCGGGAGGGCCTGGGGCCAACGTCCTGACTTTC. It yields the protein CASSLSPGVAGGPGANVLTF.

The rearrangement links TRBV19 to TRBJ2-2, with TRBD1 matching over 9 bases. Germline-derived CDR1 and CDR2 are LNHDA and SQIVND (reference sequence). CDR3 length equals 17 residues. CDR3: CSLRDRVIRGNTGELFF. CDR3 bases: TGTTCCCTCCGGGACAGGGTCATTAGAGGGAACACCGGGGAGCTGTTTTTT.

The chain carries TRBV7-2 and TRBJ2-7; 10 bases align to TRBD2. The length of the CDR3 is 16 residues. Germline CDR1 SGHTA, CDR2 FQGNSA. V shed 1 base and J 7 bases; nucleotides not matched to a gene: 10. CDR3 in amino acids: CASSLDRSSGSWEQYF. The CDR3 DNA is TGTGCCAGCAGCTTAGATCGGTCTAGCGGGAGTTGGGAGCAGTACTTC.

The rearrangement uses TRBV7-9 and TRBJ1-2; the match to TRBD1 covers 10 bases. CDR1 SEHNR and CDR2 FQNEAQ come from the germline V gene (reference sequence). This CDR3 region has 14 residues. With 4 bases clipped from V and 13 bases from J, the junction kept 12 bases outside the gene matches. The DNA of the CDR3 is TGTGCCAGCAGCTCCCCGGGCGGGACAGGGGAGAGCACCTTC. This translates into CASSSPGGTGESTF.

This clone was counted only a few times. Other DNA sequences from this sample encode an identical CDR3 as well. The chain joins TRBV5-1 to TRBJ2-5, with D uncertain. Germline loops: CDR1 SGHRS, CDR2 YFSETQ. The CDR3 runs 13 residues. V gave up 1 base and J gave up 2 bases, with 6 bases separating them. The CDR3 DNA reads as TGCGCCAGCAGCTTGACAGTACAAGAGACCCAGTACTTC. It specifies CASSLTVQETQYF.

The rearrangement uses TRBV28 and TRBJ2-7; D may match TRBD1 or TRBD2 (5 bases each). V was cut by 6 bases and J by 2 bases, with 11 bases left in between. The CDR3 totals 13 residues. The germline V gene encodes CDR1 MDHEN and CDR2 SYDVKM. As DNA, the CDR3 is TGTGCCAGCAGACGAGGGGCACCCTACGAGCAGTACTTC. This gives the protein CASRRGAPYEQYF.

A word on this clone: Different DNA sequences within this sample yield the same CDR3. The V gene is TRBV5-1, the J gene TRBJ2-7; D not resolved. The CDR3 spans 14 residues. The germline V and J ends were trimmed by 0 bases and 2 bases, with 9 bases remaining between them. Germline V gene lookup returns CDR1 SGHRS and CDR2 YFSETQ. The CDR3 DNA sequence: TGCGCCAGCAGCTTGGCCCGCGGCCCCTACGAGCAGTACTTC. Translation: CASSLARGPYEQYF.

This clone occurred once. V usage is TRBV4-2 and J usage is TRBJ1-1, with D perhaps TRBD1 (5 bases). V was clipped by 1 base and J by 1 base, with 10 bases between them. Germline assignment: CDR1 LGHNA and CDR2 YNFKEQ. CDR3 length equals 15 residues. The CDR3 spells CASSQVPGGNTEAFF. CDR3 coding DNA: TGTGCCAGCAGCCAAGTACCCGGGGGGAACACTGAAGCTTTCTTT.

This clone was seen a single time. This chain connects TRBV28 to TRBJ2-5; tentatively, D is TRBD2 (5 bases). The V end was cut by 6 bases, the J end by 1 base, with 18 bases between. This CDR3 has 16 residues. Germline lookup yields CDR1 MDHEN and CDR2 SYDVKM. The CDR3 loop is CASSLRGMRIQETQYF. Here the CDR3 DNA reads TGTGCCAGCAGCCTAAGAGGGATGCGCATCCAAGAGACCCAGTACTTC.

The rearrangement uses TRBV5-1 and TRBJ2-1; TRBD2 matches at 11 bases. The CDR3 contains 15 residues. Germline trimming cut 4 bases from V and 5 bases from J; bases unmatched to any gene: 5. Germline V gives CDR1 SGHRS, CDR2 YFSETQ. The CDR3 bases are TGCGCCAGCAGCCCTGGGACTAGCGGACACAATGAGCAGTTCTTC. This codes for CASSPGTSGHNEQFF.

To note about this clone: At the DNA level, this CDR3 is encoded by other sequences in the same sample as well. The chain couples TRBV11-2 to TRBJ2-2; D ambiguous. Trimming cost V 1 base and J 1 base, with 4 bases left between them. This CDR3 contains 14 residues. Germline V gene data show CDR1 as SGHAT and CDR2 as FQNNGV. The CDR3 loop is CASSLGQNTGELFF. The CDR3 DNA follows: TGTGCCAGCAGCTTAGGACAGAACACCGGGGAGCTGTTTTTT. The whole variable domain, filled in from reference TRBV11-2 and TRBJ2-2, reads EAGVAQSPRYKIIEKRQSVAFWCNPISGHATLYWYQQILGQGPKLLIQFQNNGVVDDSQLPKDRFSAERLKGVDSTLKIQPAKLEDSAVYLCASSLGQNTGELFFGEGSRLTVL.

For this clone: The sample carries other DNA sequences with the same CDR3. The V call is TRBV5-1, the J call TRBJ2-3; possibly TRBD1 for D (6 bases). The germline gives CDR1 SGHRS, CDR2 YFSETQ. Trimming took off 2 bases at V and 3 bases at J, with 10 bases between the two ends. The length of the CDR3 is 14 residues. CDR3 residues: CASSLGGRTDTQYF. The CDR3 DNA is TGCGCCAGCAGCTTAGGGGGTAGGACAGATACGCAGTATTTT.

The chain couples TRBV2 to TRBJ2-7, with 10 bases that match TRBD2. V shed 3 bases, J shed 5 bases, and the junction held 7 bases outside the gene matches. The CDR3 extends over 15 amino acids. CDR1 is SNHLY and CDR2 is FYNNEI in the germline V gene. CDR3 amino acids: CASSDVASGSHEQYF. The CDR3 DNA follows: TGTGCCAGCAGTGATGTCGCTAGCGGGAGCCACGAGCAGTACTTC.

The gene calls are TRBV6-5 and TRBJ2-2, with a tentative D call TRBD1 (5 bases). V was pared by 6 bases and J by 7 bases, with 12 bases between. The CDR3 covers 13 residues. Germline-derived CDR1 and CDR2 are MNHEY and SVGAGI. The CDR3 here is CASRPPGLGELFF. CDR3 DNA sequence: TGTGCCAGCAGGCCCCCAGGGCTCGGGGAGCTGTTTTTT.

This chain links TRBV5-6 with TRBJ1-5, with D possibly being TRBD1 (5 bases). CDR1 and CDR2 (germline): SGHDT, YYEEEE. This CDR3 is built from 16 residues. V was clipped by 4 bases and J by 3 bases, with 17 bases between them. The DNA for the CDR3 is TGTGCCAGCAGCCCCCGACTGGGCAGGGCCAATCAGCCCCAGCATTTT. Amino acid sequence: CASSPRLGRANQPQHF.

V gene TRBV5-1 combines with J gene TRBJ1-1; tentative D call: TRBD1 (5 bases). The CDR3 runs to 16 residues. Per germline, CDR1 SGHRS and CDR2 YFSETQ. Trimming pared 7 bases from V and 0 bases from J, leaving 19 bases between. The CDR3 sequence is CASRPIVGGLNTEAFF. CDR3 nucleotides: TGCGCCAGCCGTCCAATTGTGGGGGGATTGAACACTGAAGCTTTCTTT.

This chain joins TRBV6-1 and TRBJ2-7, with a tentative D call TRBD2 (5 bases). This CDR3 comprises 13 residues. V lost 4 bases and J lost 4, with 11 bases in between. Germline V gene sequence: CDR1 MNHNS, CDR2 SASEGT. The CDR3 is CASSVSGIYEQYF. CDR3 coding DNA: TGTGCCAGCAGTGTCTCGGGAATATACGAGCAGTACTTC.

The CDR3 loop reads CASSIYKANYGYTF. The CDR3, as DNA: TGTGCCAGTAGTATATACAAAGCTAACTATGGCTACACCTTC. The rearrangement uses TRBV19 and TRBJ1-2, with D uncertain. The V gene's germline CDR1 is LNHDA and CDR2 SQIVND (reference sequence). The CDR3 is made up of 14 amino acids. V dropped 2 bases and J dropped 0 bases, with 7 bases sitting between them.

The chain couples TRBV7-3 to TRBJ1-2; TRBD1 matches at 9 bases. V was pared by 6 bases and J by 5 bases, with 10 bases of the junction left unmatched. Germline CDR1 and CDR2: SGHTA and FQGTGA. The length of the CDR3 is 15 residues. This CDR3 reads CASSHNPGQGYGYTF. CDR3 sequence (DNA): TGTGCCAGCAGTCATAATCCGGGACAGGGATATGGCTACACCTTC.

V is TRBV11-1 and J is TRBJ1-1; TRBD1 aligns across 7 bases. Per the germline V gene, CDR1 is SGHAT and CDR2 is FQDESV (reference sequence). The CDR3 contains 14 residues. V shed 7 bases, J shed 0 bases, and the junction held 5 bases outside the gene matches. CDR3 sequence reads: CASKTGYMNTEAFF. The CDR3 DNA reads as TGTGCCAGCAAGACAGGGTACATGAACACTGAAGCTTTCTTT. The whole variable domain, filled in from reference TRBV11-1 and TRBJ1-1, reads EAEVAQSPRYKITEKSQAVAFWCDPISGHATLYWYRQILGQGPELLVQFQDESVVDDSQLPKDRFSAERLKGVDSTLKIQPAELGDSAMYLCASKTGYMNTEAFFGQGTRLTVV.